Detailed here is one TCR beta chain. Antigen: not known. The assay was immunoSEQ multiplex PCR, and TCRdb's table has in-frame clones only and misses some. Of fewer than 250,000 clones listed, more than 75% are singletons. The sample is drawn from a study of cytomegalovirus exposure and HLA in healthy donors. Notes on the study in general: The listing of roughly 160 TCR beta chains classed them as cytomegalovirus-associated.

The CDR3 runs to 15 residues. The germline CDR1 and CDR2 sequences are MGHRA and YSYEKL. J gave up 6 bases and V 0 bases, and 5 bases lay outside the gene matches. The sample was PBMCs. This receptor was identified in a woman aged 18 to 35 in good health and CMV-seropositive. The genes are TRBV4-1 and TRBJ2-7; 10 bases are shared with TRBD1. This CDR3 is CASSQDPGQGVEQYF. DNA of the CDR3: TGCGCCAGCAGCCAAGATCCCGGACAGGGGGTCGAGCAGTACTTC.